Listed here are 21 T cell receptor beta chains from one sample, sequenced in a study of Ad26.COV2.S vaccination and SARS-CoV-2 variants. Produced via immunoSEQ multiplex PCR; TCRdb's table is partial and in-frame only. The sample contains around 340,000 clones, 75% to 90% of which appear only once. As for treatment: 15 to 20 received Ad26.COV2.S at low or high dose, single or two shots; five or six received placebo; per-sample allocation not given. Sampling occurred on day 63 after the first vaccine or placebo injection. The specimen was peripheral blood, collected in a trial of Ad26.COV2.S vaccine versus placebo. The source is a person between 18 and 60 years old who received the Ad26.COV2.S COVID-19 vaccine or a placebo.

This chain links TRBV28 with TRBJ2-5; 10 nucleotides align to TRBD1. The germline CDR1 and CDR2 sequences are MDHEN and SYDVKM. The CDR3 covers 16 residues. The J segment lost 5 bases and the V segment lost 6 bases, leaving 12 bases of the junction unmatched. CDR3 protein: CASSTPPTGGRETQYF. The CDR3 bases are TGTGCCAGCAGCACTCCCCCGACAGGGGGCAGGGAGACCCAGTACTTC.

The chain uses TRBV4-3 and TRBJ1-3; D unclear. The CDR3 extends over 15 amino acids. Trimming pared 4 bases from V and 0 bases from J, leaving 10 bases between. Germline CDR1 LGHNA, CDR2 YSLEER. The CDR3 protein is CASSLGLPSGNTIYF. The DNA of the CDR3 is TGCGCCAGCAGCCTTGGACTCCCCTCTGGAAACACCATATATTTT.

The CDR3 spells CASSLEGQSTEAFF. The DNA for the CDR3 is TGTGCCAGCAGCCTGGAGGGACAATCCACTGAAGCTTTCTTT. This sequence joins TRBV7-9 and TRBJ1-1; D is possibly TRBD1 (6 bases). V dropped 5 bases and J dropped 4 bases, with 14 bases sitting between them. This CDR3 is built from 14 residues. Looked up from germline, CDR1 is SEHNR and CDR2 is FQNEAQ (reference sequence).

The chain couples TRBV7-8 to TRBJ2-2; D remains unclear. V shed 5 bases and J shed 4 bases, with 29 bases lying between them. Germline V gives CDR1 SGHVS, CDR2 FQNEAQ. This CDR3 region has 20 residues. The CDR3 sequence is CASSPSPGSNLLRVTGELFF. The CDR3 DNA is TGTGCCAGCAGCCCCTCTCCCGGATCGAACCTCCTACGGGTCACCGGGGAGCTGTTTTTT.

V and J are TRBV6-5 and TRBJ1-2; 7 positions match TRBD1. V shed 5 bases, J shed 10 bases, and the junction held 7 bases outside the gene matches. In germline, CDR1 is MNHEY, CDR2 SVGAGI. There are 12 residues in the CDR3. The chain's CDR3 is CASSRKTGIYTF. CDR3 in DNA: TGTGCCAGCAGTCGAAAGACAGGGATCTACACCTTC.

The chain employs TRBV7-9 and TRBJ2-1, with 7 bases aligning to TRBD2. CDR1 is SEHNR, CDR2 FQNEAQ, per germline (reference sequence). Trimming took 5 bases from V and 0 from J; bases not matched to a gene: 4. The CDR3 length is 15 residues. The CDR3 loop reads CASSLQRGSYNEQFF. In DNA, the CDR3 is TGTGCCAGCAGCCTGCAGCGGGGCTCCTACAATGAGCAGTTCTTC.

The rearrangement links TRBV4-3 to TRBJ2-3; 12 nucleotides align to TRBD2. The CDR3 runs 17 residues. V was clipped by 0 bases and J by 5 bases; unmatched bases: 6. Germline V gives CDR1 LGHNA, CDR2 YSLEER. The CDR3 bases are TGCGCCAGCAGCCAAGATTCGGGACTAGCGGGCGGAGATACGCAGTATTTT. Amino acids: CASSQDSGLAGGDTQYF.

The rearrangement links TRBV5-1 to TRBJ2-2; D is possibly TRBD2 (5 bases). V shed 5 bases and J shed 5 bases, with 19 bases lying between them. The CDR3 contains 16 residues. Germline loops: CDR1 SGHRS, CDR2 YFSETQ. The CDR3 DNA follows: TGCGCCAGCAGTCCAGCGGTCACAGCAGCAACCGGGGAGCTGTTTTTT. Amino acids: CASSPAVTAATGELFF. Using reference TRBV5-1 and TRBJ2-2 for the parts outside the CDR3, the full variable domain is KAGVTQTPRYLIKTRGQQVTLSCSPISGHRSVSWYQQTPGQGLQFLFEYFSETQRNKGNFPGRFSGRQFSNSRSEMNVSTLELGDSALYLCASSPAVTAATGELFFGEGSRLTVL.

CDR3: CASSLGTGDNQPQHF. The CDR3 DNA sequence: TGTGCCAGCAGCCTCGGGACAGGGGACAATCAGCCCCAGCATTTT. The rearrangement joins TRBV13 to TRBJ1-5; 10 bases agree with TRBD1. Germline CDR1 is PRHDT and CDR2 is FYEKMQ (reference sequence). V was clipped by 5 bases and J by 3 bases; unmatched bases: 4. CDR3 length: 15 amino acids.

The rearrangement uses TRBV11-2 and TRBJ2-5; the D call may be TRBD1 or TRBD2 (5 bases each). The CDR3 extends over 14 amino acids. CDR1 and CDR2 (germline): SGHAT, FQNNGV. V was shortened by 3 bases and J by 5 bases, with 13 bases between the two germline ends. The CDR3 spells CASSFIEGWETQYF. In nucleotides, the CDR3 is TGTGCCAGCAGCTTTATCGAGGGGTGGGAGACCCAGTACTTC.

The rearrangement links TRBV28 to TRBJ1-1; weak D call: TRBD1 (5 bases). The CDR3 length is 14 residues. The germline gives CDR1 MDHEN, CDR2 SYDVKM. V was trimmed by 2 bases and J by 1 base, leaving 8 bases between them. DNA for the CDR3: TGTGCCAGCAGTTTAGCCAGGGAGAACACTGAAGCTTTCTTT. Encoded protein: CASSLARENTEAFF.

The rearrangement joins TRBV5-1 to TRBJ1-1, with TRBD1 matching 12 bases. CDR1 is SGHRS, CDR2 YFSETQ, per germline. The CDR3 contains 14 residues. V gave up 4 bases and J gave up 4 bases; unmatched junction bases: 2. For the CDR3, the DNA is TGCGCCAGCAGCCCGGGACAGGGGGCCACTGAAGCTTTCTTT. Residues: CASSPGQGATEAFF.

The chain links TRBV4-3 to TRBJ2-1; TRBD2 might be the D (6 bases). Germline V gene lookup returns CDR1 LGHNA and CDR2 YSLEER. The CDR3 consists of 17 residues. Trimming took off 0 bases at V and 2 bases at J, with 14 bases between the two ends. The CDR3 here is CASSQDLRRGTYNEQFF. DNA of the CDR3: TGCGCCAGCAGCCAAGATCTGAGGAGGGGAACCTACAATGAGCAGTTCTTC.

V gene TRBV4-3 combines with J gene TRBJ1-1; tentative D call: TRBD1 (5 bases). There are 15 residues in the CDR3. Germline V gene sequence: CDR1 LGHNA, CDR2 YSLEER. Deletions cut 2 bases from V and 5 bases from J, with 15 bases between. The CDR3 reads CASSQMAGGKTEAFF. CDR3 DNA: TGCGCCAGCAGCCAAATGGCCGGGGGGAAGACTGAAGCTTTCTTT.

The chain is built from TRBV5-1 and TRBJ1-2; D not certain. Germline V CDR1 and CDR2: SGHRS, YFSETQ. This CDR3 is built from 14 residues. Trimming took 7 bases from V and 8 from J, leaving 21 bases between them. The CDR3 DNA follows: TGCGCCAGCGGCGGGATCGGACGGAGCCAGGGCTACACCTTC. Translation gives CASGGIGRSQGYTF.

V usage is TRBV5-1 and J usage is TRBJ2-1, with D tentatively TRBD2 (5 bases). V lost 0 bases and J 3 bases, leaving 7 bases between the germline ends. Germline V gene sequence: CDR1 SGHRS, CDR2 YFSETQ. This CDR3 is 14 amino acids long. This chain's CDR3 is CASSLGGHYNEQFF. In DNA form, the CDR3 reads TGCGCCAGCAGCTTGGGCGGGCACTACAATGAGCAGTTCTTC.

The J gene is TRBJ2-2, the V gene TRBV10-3, with 8 bases that match TRBD2. The CDR3 contains 17 residues. V lost 0 bases, J lost 6 bases, and 9 bases stayed unmatched. The germline V gene encodes CDR1 ENHRY and CDR2 SYGVKD. The CDR3 nucleotides read TGTGCCATCAGTGAGTCAAAGTGGCGGGAGGCCCCCGGGGAGCTGTTTTTT. Protein: CAISESKWREAPGELFF.

The chain is built from TRBV7-2 and TRBJ2-6; D call uncertain. Germline V lookup: CDR1 SGHTA, CDR2 FQGNSA. This CDR3 is built from 18 residues. V lost 3 bases, J lost 0 bases, and 15 bases lay in between. The CDR3: CASSFTAISLSGANVLTF. CDR3 nucleotide sequence: TGTGCCAGCAGCTTTACGGCGATCTCTCTCTCTGGGGCCAACGTCCTGACTTTC. Filled out from reference TRBV7-2 and TRBJ2-6, the complete variable domain reads GAGVSQSPSNKVTEKGKDVELRCDPISGHTALYWYRQSLGQGLEFLIYFQGNSAPDKSGLPSDRFSAERTGGSVSTLTIQRTQQEDSAVYLCASSFTAISLSGANVLTFGAGSRLTVL.

This clone was detected many times. The V and J genes are TRBV9 and TRBJ2-1; the match to TRBD2 covers 7 bases. CDR3 length equals 12 residues. Germline-derived CDR1 and CDR2 are SGDLS and YYNGEE. V dropped 3 bases and J dropped 10; count of bases not matched to a gene: 4. CDR3 bases: TGTGCCAGCAGCGGGACTAGATGGGAGCAGTTCTTC. It yields the protein CASSGTRWEQFF.

The CDR3 DNA reads TGTGCCAGCAGTTACTTTGGGACAGGGCTGAATCAGCCCCAGCATTTT. Translating it yields CASSYFGTGLNQPQHF. V gene TRBV6-2 or TRBV6-3 combines with J gene TRBJ1-5; 9 positions match TRBD1. This CDR3 contains 16 residues. Germline CDR1 reads MNHEY; CDR2 reads SVGEGT. Trimming at V came to 1 base and at J to 4 bases, leaving 5 bases not matched to a gene.

The chain carries TRBV20-1 and TRBJ1-2, with D uncertain. The CDR3 runs to 10 residues. Germline loops: CDR1 DFQATT, CDR2 SNEGSKA (reference sequence). V lost 5 bases, J lost 7 bases, and 8 bases lay in between. In DNA, the CDR3 is TGCAGTGCTGGACCGGGTGGCTACACCTTC. It is translated as CSAGPGGYTF.